This TCR beta chain was documented in a study of cytotoxic CD8 clonotypes in ibrutinib-treated CLL. As for the study in general: Responses: roughly 24 partial, 2 complete; after median around 68 months, around 15 stayed remitted, roughly 12 progressed. On average, almost 95,000 productive rearrangements and more than 200,000 productive templates per sample.

Study-wide results and caveats: Private clonotypes, not public ones, expanded at ibrutinib response. Age-matched healthy donor levels were exceeded by baseline clonality, which tracked circulating CD8+ T-cell counts.

To note about this clone: The antigen is not known.

Repertoires were generated with immunoSEQ multiplex PCR, while TCRdb's copy carries only in-frame clones and drops some. Of fewer than 300,000 clones detected, 70% to 80% appear once; the ten largest clones hold 5.6%. This receptor was identified in a human donor with chronic lymphocytic leukemia. This sample comprised PBMCs, obtained at disease progression, from a patient treated with ibrutinib.

The CDR3 DNA is TGTGCCAGCAGCTCTTGGACAGCCGCCCAAGAGACCCAGTACTTC. Protein sequence: CASSSWTAAQETQYF. The chain recombines TRBV14 with TRBJ2-5; tentative D call: TRBD1 (6 bases). Germline V gives CDR1 SGHDN, CDR2 FVKESK. The CDR3 loop spans 15 amino acids. V lost 5 bases, J lost 1 base, and 14 bases lay in between.